These 27 T cell receptor beta chains were all obtained from the same sample, sequenced in a study of T cell repertoires in cytomegalovirus infection. For these receptors, no antigen is known. One entry per CDR3 protein results from TCRdb running MiXCR on the reads. The sample holds approximately 1,000,000 distinct CDR3 sequences, 25% to 40% seen once. The starting material was cultured CD8+ T cells from PBMCs, obtained from culture after CMV antigen stimulation. These receptors were obtained from a human donor in good health (CMV status not recorded). Some clones in this sample may be carry-over from other donors' samples.

The rearrangement joins TRBV7-9 to TRBJ2-1; D may match TRBD1 or TRBD2 (5 bases each). The CDR3 runs 17 residues. Germline V gene sequence: CDR1 SEHNR, CDR2 FQNEAQ (reference sequence). With 0 bases removed from V and 8 bases from J, the gap between germline ends came to 20 bases. CDR3 nucleotide sequence: TGTGCCAGCAGCTTAGCGGACAAGGGACCCCGGGGCGATGAGCAGTTCTTC. Encoded protein: CASSLADKGPRGDEQFF.

This sequence joins TRBV5-5 and TRBJ2-3, with D maybe TRBD2 (6 bases). V was trimmed by 2 bases and J by 2 bases, leaving 12 bases between them. Germline V gene data show CDR1 as SGHKS and CDR2 as YYEKEE (reference sequence). The CDR3 is made up of 15 amino acids. Here the CDR3 reads CASSFSGVPTDTQYF. In DNA, the CDR3 is TGTGCCAGCAGCTTCTCGGGGGTCCCCACAGATACGCAGTATTTT.

V gene TRBV7-9 combines with J gene TRBJ1-2; 10 bases agree with TRBD1. CDR3 length equals 14 residues. CDR1 is SEHNR, CDR2 FQNEAQ, per germline (reference sequence). V was clipped by 4 bases and J by 8 bases; unmatched bases: 7. The CDR3 region is CASSSTDRGEGYTF. For the CDR3, the DNA is TGTGCCAGCAGCTCGACGGACAGGGGGGAAGGCTACACCTTC.

The chain is built from TRBV7-8 and TRBJ1-2; D perhaps matches TRBD1 (6 bases). Germline assignment: CDR1 SGHVS and CDR2 FQNEAQ. Between the trimmed V and J ends, which lost 4 bases and 4 bases, there was a span of 22 bases. This CDR3 spans 17 amino acids. The CDR3 nucleotides are TGTGCCAGCAGCTCCCCCCGGGGGGGGCAGGGCCCCTATGGCTACACCTTC. Residues: CASSSPRGGQGPYGYTF.

Ten or more counts support this clonotype. The V call is TRBV7-6, the J call TRBJ2-5, with D perhaps TRBD1 or TRBD2 (6 bases each). Germline lookup yields CDR1 SGHVS and CDR2 FNYEAQ. V lost 2 bases and J lost 2, with 12 bases in between. The CDR3 covers 15 residues. CDR3 sequence reads: CASSLMGGRQETQYF. CDR3 in DNA: TGTGCCAGCAGCTTAATGGGGGGCCGACAAGAGACCCAGTACTTC.

V is TRBV6-1 and J is TRBJ2-2; maybe TRBD1 (5 bases). Trimming removed 8 bases at V and 4 bases at J, with 14 bases between. The CDR3 runs 14 residues. From germline, CDR1 is MNHNS and CDR2 SASEGT. CDR3 sequence reads: CASPTRVGTGELFF. The CDR3, as DNA: TGTGCCAGCCCTACCAGGGTGGGCACCGGGGAGCTGTTTTTT.

The V and J genes are TRBV10-2 and TRBJ1-1, with D perhaps matching TRBD1 (5 bases). Germline CDR1 reads WSHSY; CDR2 reads SAAADI. V was pared by 9 bases and J by 4 bases, with 12 bases between. This CDR3 is built from 12 residues. The CDR3, as DNA: TGCGCCAGTAGGGACCAAGCCACTGAAGCTTTCTTT. Translated, it gives CASRDQATEAFF.

Many counts were recorded for this clonotype. The rearrangement joins TRBV7-8 to TRBJ1-1, with 8 bases aligning to TRBD1. Unmatched junction bases numbered 8, after V lost 5 bases and J lost 6 bases. CDR1 and CDR2 from the germline V gene are SGHVS and FQNEAQ. The CDR3 contains 14 residues. The CDR3 sequence: CASSQGAGGPEAFF. CDR3 nucleotides: TGTGCCAGCAGCCAGGGGGCCGGTGGTCCTGAAGCTTTCTTT.

The chain is built from TRBV10-3 and TRBJ2-1; D call uncertain. The ends were cut back, 2 bases at V and 4 bases at J, with 15 bases in the middle. In germline, CDR1 is ENHRY, CDR2 SYGVKD. The CDR3 spans 16 residues. DNA of the CDR3: TGTGCCATCAGTGAGGACTGGAACAGCCCTTACAATGAGCAGTTCTTC. This encodes CAISEDWNSPYNEQFF.

This clonotype showed up just a few times. Here the CDR3 reads CASTPGDEQYV. The CDR3 DNA follows: TGTGCCAGCACCCCAGGGGACGAGCAGTACGTC. This rearrangement joins TRBV7-2 to TRBJ2-7, with D maybe TRBD1 (6 bases). Trimming shortened V by 7 bases and J by 5 bases, and 9 bases separated the two germline ends. Germline V gives CDR1 SGHTA, CDR2 FQGNSA. The CDR3 is 11 amino acids.

This rearrangement joins TRBV5-1 to TRBJ2-5; no clear D gene. CDR1 and CDR2 (germline): SGHRS, YFSETQ. With 4 bases removed from V and 5 bases from J, the gap between germline ends came to 12 bases. This CDR3 region has 13 residues. CDR3 nucleotides: TGCGCCAGCAGCACCAACTACGGGGAGACCCAGTACTTC. This sequence encodes CASSTNYGETQYF.

CDR3 sequence (DNA): TGTGCCAGCAGTTTATTGGGGACAGATCAAGAGACCCAGTACTTC. It codes for CASSLLGTDQETQYF. V and J are TRBV27 and TRBJ2-5, with 7 positions matching TRBD1. V lost 1 base and J lost 2; bases outside the gene matches: 4. Germline lookup yields CDR1 MNHEY and CDR2 SMNVEV (reference sequence). There are 15 residues in the CDR3.

This clonotype was seen a handful of times. The rearrangement links TRBV6-1 to TRBJ2-1; the D gene is possibly TRBD2 (5 bases). V lost 3 bases and J 8 bases, leaving 23 bases between the germline ends. Germline values: CDR1 MNHNS, CDR2 SASEGT. The CDR3 is made up of 17 amino acids. CDR3 protein: CASSEDLFETWYDEQFF. Here the CDR3 DNA reads TGTGCCAGCAGTGAGGACTTGTTCGAGACATGGTATGATGAGCAGTTCTTC.

This clonotype was seen only a few times. The chain employs TRBV6-5 and TRBJ1-5, with 11 nucleotides matching TRBD1. CDR1 and CDR2 (germline): MNHEY, SVGAGI. There are 16 residues in the CDR3. Trimming removed 4 bases from V and 1 base from J; junction bases left unmatched: 3. The CDR3 region has the DNA TGTGCCAGCAGTTCCTGGACAGGGGGCAGCAATCAGCCCCAGCATTTT. Translating it yields CASSSWTGGSNQPQHF.

The J gene is TRBJ2-1, the V gene TRBV12-5; D tentatively fits TRBD1 or TRBD2 (5 bases each). V shed 0 bases and J shed 0 bases, with 27 bases lying between them. The germline CDR1 and CDR2 sequences are LGHNT and FRNRAP. The CDR3 spans 22 residues. The CDR3 spells CASGLVRQTAHPGGSSYNEQFF. The CDR3 DNA sequence: TGTGCTAGTGGTTTGGTACGACAGACAGCTCATCCGGGTGGGAGCTCCTACAATGAGCAGTTCTTC.

The rearrangement uses TRBV28 and TRBJ2-7, with a possible D match to TRBD2 (7 bases). This CDR3 spans 14 amino acids. Germline CDR1 is MDHEN and CDR2 is SYDVKM. Trimming pared 8 bases from V and 2 bases from J, leaving 16 bases between. In nucleotides, the CDR3 is TGTGCCAGCGGCCACCGGGGGGACACCTACGAGCAGTACGTC. Residues: CASGHRGDTYEQYV.

The V call is TRBV19, the J call TRBJ1-1; no reliable D call. The V and J ends lost 1 base and 3 bases respectively, with 9 bases between them. The CDR3 runs to 14 residues. The germline CDR1 and CDR2 sequences are LNHDA and SQIVND (reference sequence). CDR3 residues: CASSIGLPDTEAFF. In DNA form, the CDR3 reads TGTGCCAGTAGTATAGGCCTTCCCGACACTGAAGCTTTCTTT. Using reference TRBV19 and TRBJ1-1 for the parts outside the CDR3, the full variable domain is DGGITQSPKYLFRKEGQNVTLSCEQNLNHDAMYWYRQDPGQGLRLIYYSQIVNDFQKGDIAEGYSVSREKKESFPLTVTSAQKNPTAFYLCASSIGLPDTEAFFGQGTRLTVV.

This clonotype was seen at least ten times. The V and J genes are TRBV7-2 and TRBJ2-5; 9 bases are shared with TRBD1. Germline V gene data show CDR1 as SGHTA and CDR2 as FQGNSA. Germline trimming cut 2 bases from V and 4 bases from J; bases unmatched to any gene: 8. This CDR3 has 16 amino acids. The chain's CDR3 is CASSLRGTGSPETQYF. CDR3 nucleotides: TGTGCCAGCAGCTTACGGGGGACAGGGAGCCCAGAGACCCAGTACTTC.

This chain links TRBV7-2 with TRBJ1-1, with D uncertain. The CDR3 is 13 residues long. Germline assignment: CDR1 SGHTA and CDR2 FQGNSA. Trimming cost V 1 base and J 9 bases, with 12 bases left between them. DNA for the CDR3: TGTGCCAGCAGCTTAGGCGGCGGCAATCAAGCTTTCTTT. As protein: CASSLGGGNQAFF.

This chain joins TRBV7-9 and TRBJ2-1, with TRBD2 identical over 13 bases. Germline V CDR1 and CDR2: SEHNR, FQNEAQ (reference sequence). The CDR3 sequence is 16 residues long. V gave up 4 bases and J gave up 6 bases; unmatched junction bases: 6. Written as DNA, the CDR3 is TGTGCCAGCAGCTCCGGGACTAGCGGGGCCGGCAATGAGCAGTTCTTC. It codes for CASSSGTSGAGNEQFF.

This rearrangement joins TRBV6-1 to TRBJ2-7, with TRBD1 identical over 8 bases. Germline assignment: CDR1 MNHNS and CDR2 SASEGT. V lost 1 base, J lost 4 bases, and 15 bases stayed unmatched. The CDR3 extends over 18 amino acids. The CDR3 sequence: CASSEGHADRAYLYEQYV. CDR3 nucleotides: TGTGCCAGCAGTGAAGGGCATGCGGACAGGGCTTACCTATACGAGCAGTACGTC.

This chain uses TRBV12-3 or TRBV12-4 with TRBJ1-3; possible D gene TRBD1, 6 bases. V was pared by 5 bases and J by 2 bases, with 16 bases between. The CDR3 is 16 amino acids. The CDR3 is CASSPGTEGAGNTIYF. CDR3 DNA: TGTGCCAGCAGTCCCGGGACGGAGGGGGCTGGAAACACCATATATTTT.

V gene TRBV14 combines with J gene TRBJ1-1; D is unresolved. The CDR3 length is 14 residues. Between the trimmed V and J ends, which lost 2 bases and 2 bases, there was a span of 9 bases. Germline V gene sequence: CDR1 SGHDN, CDR2 FVKESK. CDR3 residues: CASSQTEINTEAFF. CDR3 nucleotides: TGTGCCAGCAGCCAAACGGAAATTAACACTGAAGCTTTCTTT.

The gene calls are TRBV12-3 or TRBV12-4 and TRBJ2-1, with a weak D call TRBD2 (6 bases). The CDR3 is 16 residues long. The V and J ends lost 6 bases and 0 bases respectively, with 15 bases between them. The CDR3 loop reads CASSGGDFSSYNEQFF. The CDR3 DNA sequence: TGTGCCAGCAGCGGTGGGGACTTCAGCTCCTACAATGAGCAGTTCTTC.

This clonotype was recorded a few times. The chain carries TRBV27 and TRBJ1-6; D remains unclear. Trimming left V 3 bases short and J 4 bases short, with 10 bases between. The CDR3 loop spans 15 amino acids. The germline gives CDR1 MNHEY, CDR2 SMNVEV (reference sequence). The CDR3, as DNA: TGTGCCAGCAGTTTTCCTCGGTCATATAATTCACCCCTCCACTTT. The encoded protein is CASSFPRSYNSPLHF.

The chain combines TRBV12-3 or TRBV12-4 with TRBJ1-2, with a possible D match to TRBD1 (5 bases). V was cut by 10 bases and J by 8 bases, with 17 bases left in between. The CDR3 runs to 12 residues. The CDR3 region has the DNA TGTGCCAACACCCAGGGATGGGGGGGCTACACCTTC. Its protein product is CANTQGWGGYTF.

This clonotype appeared a single time. This rearrangement joins TRBV2 to TRBJ1-1; D possibly corresponds to TRBD1 (5 bases). CDR1 is SNHLY, CDR2 FYNNEI, per germline. V lost 6 bases, J lost 6 bases, and 17 bases lay in between. There are 14 residues in the CDR3. The CDR3 region is CASSSAGARSEAFF. The CDR3 DNA follows: TGTGCCAGCAGCTCCGCCGGGGCGCGTTCTGAAGCTTTCTTT.